The clone carrying this TCR beta chain was picked up many times. Diagnosis relied on clinical symptoms, serum thyroxine and TRAb, thyroid ultrasound and orbital computed tomography. The TCR beta CDR3 regions underwent amplification using RNA transcripts as the source. HTBI primers were employed in a first-round RT-PCR of the TCR CDR3. TCRdb used MiXCR to reprocess the multiplex PCR reads, holding one entry per CDR3 protein. The sample includes hundreds of thousands of distinct CDR3 sequences, 30% to 40% of them seen just once. The entry originates in a study of T cells in Graves' hyperthyroidism and ophthalmopathy. The TCR comes from a woman aged 40 to 49 with Graves' hyperthyroidism. Material: blood.

CDR3 nucleotides: TGCGCCAGCAGCCAAGACACGTCTTCACCCCTCCACTTT. Protein sequence: CASSQDTSSPLHF. This sequence joins TRBV4-3 and TRBJ1-6; D remains unclear. Trimming stripped 0 bases from V and 9 bases from J, with 6 bases between. The CDR3 is 13 amino acids. Germline V gene lookup returns CDR1 LGHNA and CDR2 YSLEER.